This is a list of T cell receptor beta chains from one sample in a study of shared clonotypes between healthy human individuals. The table came from immunoSEQ multiplex PCR; TCRdb's copy has only in-frame clones and leaves some out. The repertoire holds around 550,000 clones, with almost 97% as singletons. The specimen was naive CD4+ T cells sorted from blood. The receptors stem from a woman aged 30 to 39 in good health. Both conserved end residues are part of each CDR3. A D gene is named only where the DNA matches it firmly.

j_gene | d_gene | v_gene | CDR3aa
TRBJ2-7 | - | TRBV28 | CASSLHPYEQYF
TRBJ1-5 | TRBD1 | TRBV28 | CASNGQGRYQPQHF
TRBJ1-2 | - | TRBV28 | CASTVLGLSYGYTF
TRBJ2-7 | - | TRBV7-2 | CASSLYLHSYEQYF
TRBJ2-1 | TRBD1 | TRBV5-1 | CASSLSPLGTGGDEQFF
TRBJ2-7 | TRBD1 | TRBV2 | CASSGGTGPLEQYF
TRBJ2-7 | TRBD1 | TRBV7-2 | CASSSPGQDYEQYF
TRBJ2-3 | - | TRBV5-1 | CASSPYNRFTDTQYF
TRBJ1-1 | - | TRBV19 | CASSPTPNTEAFF
- | - | TRBV27 | CASSPRGKGTYEQYF
TRBJ1-5 | - | TRBV28 | CASSSRLTSGNQPQHF
TRBJ2-5 | - | TRBV6-6 | CASSLGTPQETQYF
TRBJ1-4 | - | TRBV6-5 | CASSYSPAPTNEKLFF
TRBJ2-1 | - | TRBV30 | CAWKSFSYNEQFF
TRBJ2-7 | TRBD2 | TRBV28 | CASSRTSPTYEQYF
TRBJ2-3 | TRBD2 | TRBV27 | CASIPSGRVDTQYF
TRBJ1-1 | - | TRBV19 | CASSVPGLNTEAFF
TRBJ2-7 | - | TRBV28 | CASSPGQPASYEQYF
TRBJ2-7 | - | TRBV28 | CASRNHSPLGDEQYF
TRBJ1-2 | - | TRBV6-4 | CASSRTAYGDYGYTF
TRBJ1-3 | - | TRBV5-1 | CASSLDPKAGNTIYF
TRBJ2-1 | TRBD2 | TRBV5-8 | CASSFQRLASSYNEQFF
TRBJ2-3 | - | TRBV19 | CASSIARDLRGQYF
TRBJ1-1 | TRBD1 | TRBV6-1 | CASSKGQLNTEAFF
TRBJ2-3 | TRBD2 | TRBV7-3 | CASSLVGPSGSFTDTQYF
TRBJ2-3 | - | TRBV4-1 | CASSQEGSRTDTQYF
TRBJ1-4 | TRBD1 | TRBV19 | CASRDTGGVNEKLFF
TRBJ1-3 | - | TRBV29-1 | CSVEGRLSGNTIYF
TRBJ2-7 | TRBD1 | TRBV28 | CASSIIQGRAYEQYF
TRBJ1-1 | TRBD1 | TRBV28 | CASRSGQGVKEAFF
TRBJ2-5 | - | TRBV27 | CASSLLLKETQYF
TRBJ1-1 | - | TRBV18 | CASSPDRGLNTEAFF
- | - | TRBV4-2 | CASSRMGTSSSYEQYF
TRBJ2-2 | - | TRBV19 | CASSARVGTGELFF
TRBJ2-7 | TRBD1 | TRBV5-6 | CASSFLGGNEQYF
TRBJ2-3 | TRBD1 | TRBV29-1 | CSAGQGADTQYF
TRBJ1-4 | - | TRBV19 | CASKSIHTGSGEKLFF
TRBJ2-3 | TRBD1 | TRBV5-4 | CASSHRTGGKTDTQYF
TRBJ1-1 | - | TRBV19 | CASRDLNTEAFF
TRBJ1-4 | - | TRBV2 | CASGGQENEKLFF
TRBJ1-1 | TRBD1 | TRBV28 | CASRLTGRNTEAFF
TRBJ1-1 | - | TRBV28 | CASSPGGGGTEAFF
TRBJ1-1 | - | TRBV5-1 | CASSQDPGWGNTEAFF
TRBJ2-5 | - | TRBV7-9 | CASSLDGYFEETQYF
TRBJ1-3 | - | TRBV6-1 | CASSIDSAFGNTIYF
TRBJ2-1 | - | TRBV7-9 | CASSLALGTYNEQFF
TRBJ2-4 | - | TRBV18 | CASSPPGRTVQNIQYF
TRBJ2-2 | TRBD2 | TRBV4-2 | CASSQDRLAGTLGTGELFF
TRBJ2-1 | TRBD2 | TRBV5-1 | CASRPPGLAGDEQFF
TRBJ1-1 | - | TRBV10-3 | CAISEYPDTNTEAFF
TRBJ2-7 | TRBD2 | TRBV5-1 | CASSLPSAGDSSEQYF
TRBJ2-7 | TRBD1 | TRBV11-3 | CASSLGGTASYEQYF